One and the same sample provided the 23 T cell receptor beta chains below, sequenced in a study of OX40 agonist ivuxolimab in advanced cancers. Libraries were prepared by immunoSEQ multiplex PCR; TCRdb keeps only in-frame clonotypes and omits some of them. Of about 98,000 clones listed, about 83% are singletons. The sample consisted of CD4+ or CD8+ T cells sorted from blood, taken in a trial of the OX40 agonist ivuxolimab. The receptors were gathered from an adult with an advanced solid tumor such as melanoma, head and neck, liver or kidney cancer.

A single count supports this clone. The CDR3 reads CASSEGEYRAGGYTF. The CDR3 coding sequence is TGTGCCAGCAGTGAAGGGGAATACAGGGCTGGTGGCTACACCTTC. The chain links TRBV2 to TRBJ1-2, with D possibly being TRBD1 (6 bases). Germline V gene sequence: CDR1 SNHLY, CDR2 FYNNEI. Between the trimmed V and J ends, which lost 1 base and 7 bases, there was a span of 16 bases. The CDR3 totals 15 residues.

The rearrangement joins TRBV10-2 to TRBJ1-2, with D perhaps TRBD1 (6 bases). V was clipped by 0 bases and J by 4 bases, with 9 bases between them. CDR1 is WSHSY, CDR2 SAAADI, per germline. This CDR3 comprises 14 residues. The CDR3 is CASSESGDIYGYTF. Written as DNA, the CDR3 is TGCGCCAGCAGTGAGTCGGGGGACATCTATGGCTACACCTTC.

The chain has TRBV5-4 and TRBJ1-6, with TRBD1 matching 7 bases. Losses at the gene ends were 6 bases for V and 11 bases for J; bases not matched to a gene: 17. This CDR3 is built from 16 residues. Germline V lookup: CDR1 SGHNT, CDR2 YYREEE (reference sequence). The CDR3 region is CASNLAGTDPLAPLHF. The CDR3 DNA reads as TGTGCCAGCAACCTAGCCGGGACAGATCCTTTGGCACCCCTCCACTTT.

The chain employs TRBV14 and TRBJ1-1, with 10 bases fitting TRBD1. Germline lookup yields CDR1 SGHDN and CDR2 FVKESK. The V and J ends lost 0 bases and 11 bases, in that order; junction bases with no gene match: 6. The CDR3 is 14 residues long. CDR3 DNA sequence: TGTGCCAGCAGCCAAGATCCGTTGGGACAGGGGGCTTTCTTT. This encodes CASSQDPLGQGAFF.

Only one count was recorded for this clone. CDR3 loop: CASSQDEDRINGEQYF. The CDR3 coding sequence is TGTGCCAGCAGCCAAGACGAGGACAGAATTAATGGCGAGCAGTACTTC. The chain links TRBV5-4 to TRBJ2-7; D might be TRBD1 (6 bases). The CDR3 has 16 residues. The V end was cut by 4 bases, the J end by 6 bases, with 23 bases between. Germline V gene lookup returns CDR1 SGHNT and CDR2 YYREEE (reference sequence).

This clone occurred once. One junction end does not reproduce the germline sequence, and a read error may be involved. V is TRBV6-7 and J is TRBJ2-6; possibly TRBD1 for D (5 bases). TRBV6-7 is known as an ORF, though its function is uncertain. The CDR3 contains 18 residues. CDR3 sequence (DNA): TGTGCCAGCAGTGCTGGGGCGCGTATTTACAAATCGGGCCAACGTCCTGACTTC. Translating it yields CASSAGARIYKSGQRPDF.

This chain joins TRBV6-1 and TRBJ2-7; D is unclear. V was trimmed by 3 bases and J by 4 bases, leaving 4 bases between them. Per the germline V gene, CDR1 is MNHNS and CDR2 is SASEGT. This CDR3 is 11 amino acids long. The CDR3 coding sequence is TGTGCCAGCAGTGAGTTTTACGAGCAGTACTTC. It translates to CASSEFYEQYF.

This clone was found once. The rearrangement links TRBV2 to TRBJ1-2; D is unclear. The CDR3 loop spans 12 amino acids. Trimming took 1 base from V and 7 from J, leaving 7 bases between them. CDR1 SNHLY and CDR2 FYNNEI come from the germline V gene. CDR3 DNA: TGTGCCAGCAGTGAAGACGGTTTTGGCTACACCTTC. It specifies CASSEDGFGYTF.

The gene calls are TRBV27 and TRBJ2-2; D is unclear. V was shortened by 8 bases and J by 0 bases, with 13 bases between the two germline ends. Germline CDR1 reads MNHEY; CDR2 reads SMNVEV (reference sequence). The CDR3 extends over 15 amino acids. The CDR3 loop is CASSRQAANTGELFF. The CDR3 coding sequence is TGTGCCAGCTCCCGGCAGGCCGCGAACACCGGGGAGCTGTTTTTT.

The chain joins TRBV5-8 to TRBJ2-7; 7 nucleotides agree with TRBD1. V was pared by 4 bases and J by 7 bases, with 14 bases of the junction left unmatched. The CDR3 totals 15 residues. CDR1 is SGHTS, CDR2 YDEGEE, per germline. The CDR3 loop reads CASSLGTAHFLEQYF. CDR3 in DNA: TGTGCCAGCAGCCTGGGGACAGCCCACTTTTTGGAGCAGTACTTC. Full variable domain (rest looked up from reference TRBV5-8 and TRBJ2-7): EAGVTQSPTHLIKTRGQQATLRCSPISGHTSVYWYQQALGLGLQFLLWYDEGEERNRGNFPPRFSGRQFPNYSSELNVNALELEDSALYLCASSLGTAHFLEQYFGPGTRLTVT.

V and J are TRBV9 and TRBJ2-2, with D perhaps given as TRBD1 or TRBD2 (6 bases each). Trimming shortened V by 4 bases and J by 5 bases, and 18 bases separated the two germline ends. Germline V gene data show CDR1 as SGDLS and CDR2 as YYNGEE. There are 16 residues in the CDR3. The DNA for the CDR3 is TGTGCCAGCAGCTTCACCGGGGGCCACTCGACCGGGGAGCTGTTTTTT. As protein: CASSFTGGHSTGELFF.

The V call is TRBV5-1, the J call TRBJ2-3; 7 bases align to TRBD1. The J segment lost 3 bases and the V segment lost 4 bases, leaving 2 bases of the junction unmatched. Per germline, CDR1 SGHRS and CDR2 YFSETQ. The CDR3 runs to 13 residues. CDR3 bases: TGCGCCAGCAGCACACAGGGGACAGATACGCAGTATTTT. This codes for CASSTQGTDTQYF.

This clone was found once. V is TRBV5-5 and J is TRBJ1-2; the D is unclear. Germline values: CDR1 SGHKS, CDR2 YYEKEE (reference sequence). The CDR3 spans 11 residues. V was shortened by 4 bases and J by 7 bases, with 8 bases between the two germline ends. Here the CDR3 reads CASSLGVGYTF. The CDR3 coding sequence is TGTGCCAGCAGCCTCGGGGTTGGCTACACCTTC.

J is TRBJ1-3 and V is TRBV7-2; D unclear. The V end was cut by 0 bases, the J end by 2 bases, with 5 bases between. Germline CDR1 reads SGHTA; CDR2 reads FQGNSA. There are 14 residues in the CDR3. CDR3 in DNA: TGTGCCAGCAGCTTAGCGCATGCTGGAAACACCATATATTTT. Translation: CASSLAHAGNTIYF.

The chain carries TRBV6-6 and TRBJ1-1; D not resolved. CDR1 is MNHNY and CDR2 is SVGAGI in the germline V gene (reference sequence). CDR3 length: 13 residues. The ends were cut back, 7 bases at V and 0 bases at J, with 9 bases in the middle. CDR3 protein: CASTLLVNTEAFF. The CDR3 DNA reads as TGTGCCAGCACCTTACTGGTGAACACTGAAGCTTTCTTT.

This clone was counted a single time. The CDR3 nucleotides are TGCAGCGTTGAAAGGGACAGTGGCACAGATACGCAGTATTTT. The encoded protein is CSVERDSGTDTQYF. V is TRBV29-1 and J is TRBJ2-3, with TRBD1 matching over 7 bases. The V gene end was trimmed by 2 bases and the J gene end by 1 base; junction bases not matched to a gene: 3. Germline assignment: CDR1 SQVTM and CDR2 ANQGSEA. This CDR3 is 14 amino acids long.

The chain uses TRBV15 and TRBJ2-3; the match to TRBD2 covers 9 bases. The CDR3 contains 16 residues. The V gene end was trimmed by 0 bases and the J gene end by 2 bases; junction bases not matched to a gene: 3. The V gene's germline CDR1 is LNHNV and CDR2 YYDKDF (reference sequence). The DNA for the CDR3 is TGTGCCACCAGCAGAGATCTAGCGGGGACCACAGATACGCAGTATTTT. Protein sequence: CATSRDLAGTTDTQYF.

This chain joins TRBV2 and TRBJ2-5, with a tentative D call TRBD2 (7 bases). This CDR3 is built from 16 residues. The V gene's germline CDR1 is SNHLY and CDR2 FYNNEI. V was cut by 4 bases and J by 2 bases, with 17 bases left in between. The CDR3 here is CASSGGGGGDQETQYF. DNA of the CDR3: TGTGCCAGCAGTGGGGGTGGAGGGGGGGATCAAGAGACCCAGTACTTC.

This clone was recorded a few times. The rearrangement joins TRBV9 to TRBJ1-1, with D hard to call. The CDR3 is 15 amino acids. Germline CDR1 and CDR2: SGDLS and YYNGEE. The V and J ends lost 0 bases and 3 bases respectively, with 12 bases between them. CDR3 bases: TGTGCCAGCAGCGTAGGGCAGCCAGGCGACACTGAAGCTTTCTTT. This gives the protein CASSVGQPGDTEAFF.

CDR3 coding DNA: TGTGCCAGCAGTCCTTCAGCTGAAAAACTGTTTTTT. Its translation is CASSPSAEKLFF. This rearrangement joins TRBV2 to TRBJ1-4; D is unclear. Between the trimmed V and J ends, which lost 5 bases and 7 bases, there was a span of 8 bases. The CDR3 extends over 12 amino acids. Germline lookup yields CDR1 SNHLY and CDR2 FYNNEI.

V gene TRBV18 combines with J gene TRBJ1-5, with D uncertain. Per the germline V gene, CDR1 is KGHSH and CDR2 is LQKENI. Trimming took off 6 bases at V and 0 bases at J, with 18 bases between the two ends. The CDR3 runs 17 residues. As DNA, the CDR3 is TGTGCCAGCTCCCTCAACGTTGGCTCCCTTAGCAATCAGCCCCAGCATTTT. Translating it yields CASSLNVGSLSNQPQHF.

The gene calls are TRBV10-3 and TRBJ1-1; 8 bases fit TRBD1. CDR1 ENHRY and CDR2 SYGVKD come from the germline V gene. V dropped 7 bases and J dropped 5; count of bases not matched to a gene: 15. The CDR3 length is 16 residues. The CDR3 DNA reads as TGTGCCATCAACAACCATGCAGGGGGCGGTGGTACTGAAGCTTTCTTT. Amino acids: CAINNHAGGGGTEAFF.

The V gene is TRBV2, the J gene TRBJ1-2, with TRBD1 as a possible D gene (5 bases). Germline CDR1 SNHLY, CDR2 FYNNEI. Trimming pared 8 bases from V and 2 bases from J, leaving 18 bases between. The CDR3 spans 15 residues. CDR3 DNA sequence: TGTGCCAGCCAAGAGGGACTCAACGCCAACTATGGCTACACCTTC. Amino acid sequence: CASQEGLNANYGYTF.